This note documents a single T cell receptor (beta chain) sequence. This record comes from a study of CD8 T cells in Susac syndrome. The V end was cut by 5 bases, the J end by 5 bases, with 7 bases between. CDR3 length: 11 amino acids. Germline CDR1 reads GTSNPN; CDR2 reads SVGIG (reference sequence). Random hexamers were used to reverse transcribe an amount of about 0.45 to 1 ug RNA. TCRdb reanalysed the immunoSEQ multiplex PCR reads using MiXCR and keeps one entry per CDR3 protein. There are roughly 200,000 distinct CDR3 sequences in the sample; roughly 94% occur only once, and 0.12% lies in the top ten.

The sequenced sample consisted of CD4+ T cells from PBMCs. The receptor was isolated from a human donor with Susac syndrome. This chain connects TRBV30 to TRBJ2-4; the D gene is possibly TRBD1 (5 bases). The CDR3 nucleotides are TGTGCCTGGTCCAGGGAAAACATTCAGTACTTC. Translation: CAWSRENIQYF.